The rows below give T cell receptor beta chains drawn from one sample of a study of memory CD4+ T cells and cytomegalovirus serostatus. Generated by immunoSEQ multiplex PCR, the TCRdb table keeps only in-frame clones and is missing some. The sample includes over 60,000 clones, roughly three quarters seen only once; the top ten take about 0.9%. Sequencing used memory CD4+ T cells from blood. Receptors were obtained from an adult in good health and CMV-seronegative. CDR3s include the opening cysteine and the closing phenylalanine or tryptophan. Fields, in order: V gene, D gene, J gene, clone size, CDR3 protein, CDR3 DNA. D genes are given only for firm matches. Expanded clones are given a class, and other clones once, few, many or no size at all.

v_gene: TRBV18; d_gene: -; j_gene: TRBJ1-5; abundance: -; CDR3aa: CASSQASNQPQHF; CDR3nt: TGTGCCAGCTCCCAGGCTAGCAATCAGCCCCAGCATTTT
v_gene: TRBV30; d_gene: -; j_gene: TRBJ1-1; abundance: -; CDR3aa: CAWTSFQGRSLSTEAFF; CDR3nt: TGTGCCTGGACTTCGTTTCAGGGGAGGTCTTTAAGCACTGAAGCTTTCTTT
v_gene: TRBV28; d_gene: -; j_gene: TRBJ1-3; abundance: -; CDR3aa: CASYSWDGSGNTIYF; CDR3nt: TGTGCCAGCTACAGTTGGGACGGCTCTGGAAACACCATATATTTT
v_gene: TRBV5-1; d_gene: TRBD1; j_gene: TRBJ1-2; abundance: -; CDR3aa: CASSLDRGLHGYTF; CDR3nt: TGCGCCAGCAGCTTGGACAGGGGGCTTCATGGCTACACCTTC
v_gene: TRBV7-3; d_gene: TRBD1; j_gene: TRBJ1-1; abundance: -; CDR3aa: CASSPGQDNTEAFF; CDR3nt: TGTGCCAGCAGCCCCGGACAGGACAACACTGAAGCTTTCTTT
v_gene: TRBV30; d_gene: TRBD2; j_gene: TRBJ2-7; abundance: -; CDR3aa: CAWSVSSGGFYEQYF; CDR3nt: TGTGCCTGGAGTGTATCTTCGGGAGGGTTCTACGAGCAGTACTTC
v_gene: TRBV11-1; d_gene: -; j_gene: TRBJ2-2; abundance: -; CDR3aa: CASSLGNPNTGELFF; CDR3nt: TGTGCCAGCAGCTTAGGAAACCCGAACACCGGGGAGCTGTTTTTT
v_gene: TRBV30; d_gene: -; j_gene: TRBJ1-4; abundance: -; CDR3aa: CASPGGNNEKLFF; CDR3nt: TGTGCCTCCCCCGGGGGGAATAATGAAAAACTGTTTTTT
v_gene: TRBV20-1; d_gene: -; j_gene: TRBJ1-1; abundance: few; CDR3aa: CSATWNTEAFF; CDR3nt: TGCAGTGCTACATGGAACACTGAAGCTTTCTTT
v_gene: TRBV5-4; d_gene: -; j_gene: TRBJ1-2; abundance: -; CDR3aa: CASSFGGYNYGYTF; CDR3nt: TGTGCCAGCAGCTTTGGGGGTTACAACTATGGCTACACCTTC
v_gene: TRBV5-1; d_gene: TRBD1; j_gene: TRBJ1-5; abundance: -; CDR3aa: CASSLGGQGNQPQHF; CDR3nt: TGCGCCAGCAGCTTGGGGGGACAGGGCAATCAGCCCCAGCATTTT
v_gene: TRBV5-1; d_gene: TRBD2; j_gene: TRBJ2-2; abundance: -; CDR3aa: CASQPPLSGSGSGELFF; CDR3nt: TGCGCCAGTCAACCGCCACTAAGCGGGAGCGGCAGCGGGGAGCTGTTTTTT
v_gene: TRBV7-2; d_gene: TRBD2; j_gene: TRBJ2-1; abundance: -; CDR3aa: CASSLVPRGGYNEQFF; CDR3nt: TGTGCCAGCAGCTTAGTACCACGCGGGGGCTACAATGAGCAGTTCTTC
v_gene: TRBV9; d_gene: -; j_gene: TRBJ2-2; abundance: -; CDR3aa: CASSVGSVNTGELFF; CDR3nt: TGTGCCAGCAGCGTAGGGTCGGTAAACACCGGGGAGCTGTTTTTT
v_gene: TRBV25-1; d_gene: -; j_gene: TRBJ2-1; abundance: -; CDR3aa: CASNLGGTEQFF; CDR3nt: TGTGCCAGCAATCTCGGGGGGACAGAGCAGTTCTTC
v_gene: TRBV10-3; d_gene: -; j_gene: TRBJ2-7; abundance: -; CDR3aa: CAIAPGTGASSGNSYEQYF; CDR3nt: TGTGCCATCGCGCCAGGGACAGGGGCTTCTAGCGGGAACTCCTACGAGCAGTACTTC
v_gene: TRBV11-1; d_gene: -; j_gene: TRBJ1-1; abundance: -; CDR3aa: CASSLFSLAEPNTEAFF; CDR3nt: TGTGCCAGCAGCTTATTTTCCCTGGCAGAACCGAACACTGAAGCTTTCTTT
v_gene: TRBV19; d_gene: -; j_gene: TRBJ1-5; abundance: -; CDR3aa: CASSSHGVNQPQHF; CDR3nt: TGTGCCAGTAGTAGCCACGGGGTCAATCAGCCCCAGCATTTT
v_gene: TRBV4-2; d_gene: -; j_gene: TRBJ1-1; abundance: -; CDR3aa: CASSPLLQTNTEAFF; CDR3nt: TGTGCCAGCAGCCCCCTCCTCCAGACGAACACTGAAGCTTTCTTT
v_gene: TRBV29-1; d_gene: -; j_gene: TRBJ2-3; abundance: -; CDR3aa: CSVAQAADTQYF; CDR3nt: TGCAGCGTTGCACAGGCTGCAGATACGCAGTATTTT
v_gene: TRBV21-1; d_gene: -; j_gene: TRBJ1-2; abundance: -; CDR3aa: CASSKVYRAFGPNYGYTF; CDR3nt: TGTGCCAGCAGCAAAGTTTACCGAGCCTTTGGGCCTAACTATGGCTACACCTTC
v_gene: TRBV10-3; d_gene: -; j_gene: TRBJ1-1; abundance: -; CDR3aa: CAIRKQGAMNTEAFF; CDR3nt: TGTGCCATCAGGAAACAAGGGGCTATGAACACTGAAGCTTTCTTT
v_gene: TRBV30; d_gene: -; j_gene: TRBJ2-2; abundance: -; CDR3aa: CAWTLNTGELFF; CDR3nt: TGTGCCTGGACACTAAACACCGGGGAGCTGTTTTTT
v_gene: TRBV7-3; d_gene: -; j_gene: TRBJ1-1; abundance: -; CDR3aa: CASSRDGNTEAFF; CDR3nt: TGTGCCAGCAGCCGGGATGGGAACACTGAAGCTTTCTTT
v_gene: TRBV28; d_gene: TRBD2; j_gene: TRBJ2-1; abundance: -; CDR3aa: CASGPGTSGYNEQFF; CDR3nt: TGTGCCAGCGGGCCCGGGACTAGCGGGTACAATGAGCAGTTCTTC
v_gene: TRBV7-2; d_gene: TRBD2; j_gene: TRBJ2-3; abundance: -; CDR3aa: CASSLRGGSPTDTQYF; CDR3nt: TGTGCCAGCAGCTTACGCGGCGGGAGTCCCACAGATACGCAGTATTTT
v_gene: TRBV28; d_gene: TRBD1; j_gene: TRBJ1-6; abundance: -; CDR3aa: CASSLTGGYSPLHF; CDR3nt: TGTGCCAGCAGTTTAACAGGGGGGTATTCACCCCTCCACTTT
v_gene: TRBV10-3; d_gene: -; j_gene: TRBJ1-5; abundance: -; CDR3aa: CAISESTQGDQPQHF; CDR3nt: TGTGCCATCAGTGAGTCGACACAGGGTGATCAGCCCCAGCATTTT
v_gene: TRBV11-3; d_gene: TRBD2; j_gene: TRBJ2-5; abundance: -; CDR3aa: CASSTNSGRAGETQYF; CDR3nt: TGTGCCAGCAGCACCAATAGCGGGAGGGCCGGAGAGACCCAGTACTTC
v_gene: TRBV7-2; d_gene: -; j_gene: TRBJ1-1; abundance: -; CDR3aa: CASSLSLLNTEAFF; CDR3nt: TGTGCCAGCAGCTTATCGCTATTGAACACTGAAGCTTTCTTT
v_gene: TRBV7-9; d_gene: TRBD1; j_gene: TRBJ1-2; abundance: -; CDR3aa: CASSPGGGDRAGYTF; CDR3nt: TGTGCCAGCAGCCCCGGGGGTGGGGACAGGGCTGGCTACACCTTC
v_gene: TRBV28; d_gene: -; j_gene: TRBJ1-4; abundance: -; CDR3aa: CASRGGILRNEKLFF; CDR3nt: TGTGCCAGCAGGGGAGGCATCCTTCGTAATGAAAAACTGTTTTTT
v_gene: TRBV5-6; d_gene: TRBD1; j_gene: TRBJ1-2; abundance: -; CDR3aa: CASSLSGTGDTYGYTF; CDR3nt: TGTGCCAGCAGCTTGTCCGGGACAGGGGATACCTATGGCTACACCTTC
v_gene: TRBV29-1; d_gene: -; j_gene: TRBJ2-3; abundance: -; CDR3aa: CSALPQAAGSHTDTQYF; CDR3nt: TGCAGCGCCCTACCCCAAGCAGCAGGATCACACACAGATACGCAGTATTTT
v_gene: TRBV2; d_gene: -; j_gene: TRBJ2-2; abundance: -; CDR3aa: CASRGAPTGELFF; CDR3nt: TGTGCCAGCAGGGGGGCGCCCACCGGGGAGCTGTTTTTT
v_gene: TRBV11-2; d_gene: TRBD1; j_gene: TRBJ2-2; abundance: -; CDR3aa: CASRDGQVSGELFF; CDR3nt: TGTGCCAGCAGAGACGGACAGGTCTCCGGGGAGCTGTTTTTT
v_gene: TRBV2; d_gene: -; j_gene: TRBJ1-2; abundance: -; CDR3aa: CASSEARRRTTF; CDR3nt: TGTGCCAGCAGTGAAGCGCGGCGTCGGACCACCTTC
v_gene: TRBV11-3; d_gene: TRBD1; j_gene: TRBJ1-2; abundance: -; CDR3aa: CASSSPGQAVPHF; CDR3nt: TGTGCCAGCAGCTCACCGGGACAGGCCGTCCCCCACTTC
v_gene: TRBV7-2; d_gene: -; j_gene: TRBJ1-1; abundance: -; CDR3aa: CASSLAQVNTEAFF; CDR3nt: TGTGCCAGCAGCTTAGCGCAAGTGAACACTGAAGCTTTCTTT
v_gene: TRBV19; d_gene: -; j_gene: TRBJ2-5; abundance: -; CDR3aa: CASRQGGIETQYF; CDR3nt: TGTGCCAGTAGACAGGGGGGGATTGAGACCCAGTACTTC
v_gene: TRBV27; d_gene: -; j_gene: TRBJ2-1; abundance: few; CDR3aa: CASSAYLGGGNEQFF; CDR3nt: TGTGCCAGCAGTGCGTACCTAGGGGGAGGCAATGAGCAGTTCTTC
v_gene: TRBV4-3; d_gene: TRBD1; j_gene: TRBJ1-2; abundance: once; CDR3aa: CASSRDPPGQGARGYTF; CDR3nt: TGCGCCAGCAGCCGAGACCCCCCGGGACAGGGGGCAAGGGGCTACACCTTC
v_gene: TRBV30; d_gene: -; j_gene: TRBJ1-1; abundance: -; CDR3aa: CAWSDQGLPNTEAFF; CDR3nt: TGTGCCTGGAGTGATCAAGGACTACCGAACACTGAAGCTTTCTTT
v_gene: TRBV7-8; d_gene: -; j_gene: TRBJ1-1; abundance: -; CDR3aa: CATTGQQNTEAFF; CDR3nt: TGTGCCACCACAGGGCAACAAAACACTGAAGCTTTCTTT